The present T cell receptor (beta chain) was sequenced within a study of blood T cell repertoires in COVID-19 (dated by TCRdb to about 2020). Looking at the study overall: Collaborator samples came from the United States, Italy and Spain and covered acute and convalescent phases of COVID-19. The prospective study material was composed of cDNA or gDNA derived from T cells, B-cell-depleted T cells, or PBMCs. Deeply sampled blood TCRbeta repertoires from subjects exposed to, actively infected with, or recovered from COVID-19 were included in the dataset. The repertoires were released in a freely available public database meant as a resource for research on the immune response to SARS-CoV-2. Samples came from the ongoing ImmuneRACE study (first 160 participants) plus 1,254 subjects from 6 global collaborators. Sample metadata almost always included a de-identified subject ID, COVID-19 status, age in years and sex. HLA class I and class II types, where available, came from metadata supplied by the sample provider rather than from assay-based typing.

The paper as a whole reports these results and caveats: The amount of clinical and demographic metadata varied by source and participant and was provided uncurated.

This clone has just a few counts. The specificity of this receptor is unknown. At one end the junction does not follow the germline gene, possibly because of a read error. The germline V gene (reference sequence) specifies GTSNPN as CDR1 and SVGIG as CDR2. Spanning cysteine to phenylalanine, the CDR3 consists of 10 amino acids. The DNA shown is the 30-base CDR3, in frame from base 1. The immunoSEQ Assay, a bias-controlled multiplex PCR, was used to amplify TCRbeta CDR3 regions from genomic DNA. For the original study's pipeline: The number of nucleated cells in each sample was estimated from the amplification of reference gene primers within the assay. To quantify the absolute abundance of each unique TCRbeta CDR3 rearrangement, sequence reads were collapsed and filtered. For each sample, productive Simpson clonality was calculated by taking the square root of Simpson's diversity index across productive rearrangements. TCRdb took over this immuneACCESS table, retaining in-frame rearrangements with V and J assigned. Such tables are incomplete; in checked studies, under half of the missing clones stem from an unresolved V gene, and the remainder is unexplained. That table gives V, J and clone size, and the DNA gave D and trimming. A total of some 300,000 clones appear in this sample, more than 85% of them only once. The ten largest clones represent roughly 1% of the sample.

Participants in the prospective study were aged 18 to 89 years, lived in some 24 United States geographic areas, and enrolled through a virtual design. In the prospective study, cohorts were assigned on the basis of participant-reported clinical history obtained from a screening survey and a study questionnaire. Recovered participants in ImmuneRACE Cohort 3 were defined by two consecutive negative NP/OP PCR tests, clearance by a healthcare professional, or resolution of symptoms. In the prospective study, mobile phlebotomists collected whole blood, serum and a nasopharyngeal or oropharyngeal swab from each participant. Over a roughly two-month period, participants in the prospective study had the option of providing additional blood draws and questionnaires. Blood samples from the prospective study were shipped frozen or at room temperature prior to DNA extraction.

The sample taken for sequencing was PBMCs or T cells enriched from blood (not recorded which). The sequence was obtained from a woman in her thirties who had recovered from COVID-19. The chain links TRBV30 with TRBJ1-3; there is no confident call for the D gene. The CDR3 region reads CACSGNTIYF. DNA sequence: TGTGCCTGCAGTGGAAACACCATATATTTT.